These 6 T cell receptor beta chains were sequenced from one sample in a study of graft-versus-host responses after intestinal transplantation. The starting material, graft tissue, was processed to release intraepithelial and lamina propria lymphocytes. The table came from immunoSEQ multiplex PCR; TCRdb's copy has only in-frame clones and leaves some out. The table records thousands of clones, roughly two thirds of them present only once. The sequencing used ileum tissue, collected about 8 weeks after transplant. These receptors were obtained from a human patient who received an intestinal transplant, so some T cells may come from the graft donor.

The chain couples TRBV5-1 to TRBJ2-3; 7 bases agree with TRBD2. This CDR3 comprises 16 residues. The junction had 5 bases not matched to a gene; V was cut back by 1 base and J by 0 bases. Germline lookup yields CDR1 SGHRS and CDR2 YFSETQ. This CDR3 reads CASSLLQRGSTDTQYF. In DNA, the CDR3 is TGCGCCAGCAGCTTGCTACAGCGGGGTAGCACAGATACGCAGTATTTT.

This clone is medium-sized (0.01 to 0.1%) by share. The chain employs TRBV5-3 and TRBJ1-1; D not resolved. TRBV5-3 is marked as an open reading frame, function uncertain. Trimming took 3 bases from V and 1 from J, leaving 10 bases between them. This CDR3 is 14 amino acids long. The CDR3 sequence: CARSCGPGNTEAFF. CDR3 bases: TGTGCCAGAAGCTGTGGTCCAGGGAACACTGAAGCTTTCTTT.

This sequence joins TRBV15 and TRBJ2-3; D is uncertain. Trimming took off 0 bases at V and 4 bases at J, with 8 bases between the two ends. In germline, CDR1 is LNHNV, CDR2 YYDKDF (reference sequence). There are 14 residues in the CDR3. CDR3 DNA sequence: TGTGCCACCAGCAGAGATTCGGAGCCAGATACGCAGTATTTT. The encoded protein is CATSRDSEPDTQYF.

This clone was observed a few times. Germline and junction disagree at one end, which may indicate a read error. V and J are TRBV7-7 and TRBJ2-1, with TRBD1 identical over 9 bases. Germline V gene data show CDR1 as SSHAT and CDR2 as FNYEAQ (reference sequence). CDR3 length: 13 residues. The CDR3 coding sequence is TGTGCTAGCAGCTGGGACAGGGACAATGAGCAGTTCTTC. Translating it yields CASSWDRDNEQFF.

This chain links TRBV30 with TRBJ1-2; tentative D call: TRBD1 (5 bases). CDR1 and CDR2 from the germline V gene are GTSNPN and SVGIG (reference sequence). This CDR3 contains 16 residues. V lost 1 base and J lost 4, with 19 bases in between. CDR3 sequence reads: CAWSGYGDRRGYGYTF. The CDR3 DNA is TGTGCCTGGAGTGGTTACGGTGATCGGAGGGGCTATGGCTACACCTTC.

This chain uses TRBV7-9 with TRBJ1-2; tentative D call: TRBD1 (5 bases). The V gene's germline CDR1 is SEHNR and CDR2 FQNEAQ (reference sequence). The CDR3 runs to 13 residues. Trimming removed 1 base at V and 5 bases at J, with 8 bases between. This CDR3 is CASSLGGGYGYTF. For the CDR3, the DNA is TGTGCCAGCAGCTTAGGCGGGGGATATGGCTACACCTTC.